This T cell receptor (beta chain) was captured in a study of tumor-infiltrating lymphocytes in primary liver carcinoma. Study findings and constraints: The study found a significantly higher top-250-clone fraction in tumors than in blood (p = 0.039). Tumor-adjacent and tumor-blood pairs displayed less overlap than did pairs of tumor regions.

In regard to this clonotype: Its antigen is still unknown.

TCR beta cDNA was prepared out of approximately 470 ng total RNA by means of a constant-region primer. Three nested multiplex PCR rounds, a slightly modified ARM-PCR, produced the libraries for TCR beta. For around 9 cycles apiece, the opening two PCR rounds ran with TRBV1-TRBV30 forward primers and a C-beta reverse primer. MiXCR, applied by TCRdb to the multiplex PCR reads, yields one record per CDR3 protein. The repertoire holds about 75,000 distinct CDR3 sequences, with 65% to 75% as singletons. After removal of 3 bases from V and 10 bases from J, the junction contained 5 bases not matched to a gene. This CDR3 has 12 amino acids. CDR1 is SGHAT and CDR2 is FQNNGV in the germline V gene. Co-extraction yielded RNA and DNA from roughly 21-30 mg of unsorted bulk tissue.

Sequencing input: tumor-adjacent normal liver tissue. The source of this sequence is a man aged 40-50 years with primary liver carcinoma and hepatitis B virus infection. The chain uses TRBV11-2 and TRBJ2-5, with 7 bases fitting TRBD1. The CDR3 reads CASSFVAGGQYF. DNA of the CDR3: TGTGCCAGCAGCTTTGTGGCAGGGGGCCAGTACTTC. Filled out from reference TRBV11-2 and TRBJ2-5, the complete variable domain reads EAGVAQSPRYKIIEKRQSVAFWCNPISGHATLYWYQQILGQGPKLLIQFQNNGVVDDSQLPKDRFSAERLKGVDSTLKIQPAKLEDSAVYLCASSFVAGGQYFGPGTRLLVL.